The clone carrying this TCR beta chain has a handful of counts. Germline loops: CDR1 MNHEY, CDR2 SVGAGI. The V gene end was trimmed by 9 bases and the J gene end by 1 base; junction bases not matched to a gene: 8. CDR3 length: 15 amino acids. This sample was included in a study of blood T cell repertoires in COVID-19. Background on the study: Some COVID-19 samples were acute and others convalescent; all came from the United States, Italy and Spain. From T cells, B-cell-depleted T cells, or PBMCs came the material, which was cDNA or gDNA.

Original analysis: Amplification of reference gene primers was used by the study to estimate nucleated cell counts. Produced via immunoSEQ multiplex PCR; TCRdb's table is partial and in-frame only. The V and J calls and clone size are taken from that table; D and trimming were inferred from the DNA. The sample carries approximately 120,000 clones, about 76% recorded once. The sequencing sample was made of peripheral blood. The clonotype comes from a man older than 75 with acute or convalescent COVID-19. The gene calls are TRBV6-5 and TRBJ1-1, with 10 bases matching TRBD1. CDR3 bases: TGTGCCAGTATCCGAAGGACAGGGGGGAACACTGAAGCTTTCTTT. It yields the protein CASIRRTGGNTEAFF.